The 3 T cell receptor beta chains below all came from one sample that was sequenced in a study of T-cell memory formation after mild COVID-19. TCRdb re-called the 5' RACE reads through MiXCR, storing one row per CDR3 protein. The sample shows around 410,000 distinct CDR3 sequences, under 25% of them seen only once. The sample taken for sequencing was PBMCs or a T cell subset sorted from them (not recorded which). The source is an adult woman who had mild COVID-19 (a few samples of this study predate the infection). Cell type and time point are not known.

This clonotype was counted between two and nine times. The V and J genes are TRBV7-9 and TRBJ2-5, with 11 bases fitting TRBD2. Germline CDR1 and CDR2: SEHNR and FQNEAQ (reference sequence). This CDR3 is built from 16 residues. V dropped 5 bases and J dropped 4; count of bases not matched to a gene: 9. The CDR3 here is CASSPGLAGVTETQYF. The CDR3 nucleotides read TGTGCCAGCAGCCCAGGACTAGCGGGTGTCACAGAGACCCAGTACTTC.

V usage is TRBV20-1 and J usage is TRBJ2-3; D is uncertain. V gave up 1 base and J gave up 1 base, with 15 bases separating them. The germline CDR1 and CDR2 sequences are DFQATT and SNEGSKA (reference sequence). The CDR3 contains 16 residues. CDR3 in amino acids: CSARALRVPRTDTQYF. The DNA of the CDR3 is TGCAGTGCTAGAGCCCTTCGCGTACCCCGCACAGATACGCAGTATTTT.

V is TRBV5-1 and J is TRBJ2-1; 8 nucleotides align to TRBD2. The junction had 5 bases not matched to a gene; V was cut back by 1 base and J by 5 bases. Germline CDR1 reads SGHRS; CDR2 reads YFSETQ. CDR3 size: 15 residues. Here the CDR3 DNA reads TGCGCCAGCAGCTTGCTTACGGGGGGGCACAATGAGCAGTTCTTC. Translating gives CASSLLTGGHNEQFF. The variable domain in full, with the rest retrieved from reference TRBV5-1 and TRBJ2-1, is KAGVTQTPRYLIKTRGQQVTLSCSPISGHRSVSWYQQTPGQGLQFLFEYFSETQRNKGNFPGRFSGRQFSNSRSEMNVSTLELGDSALYLCASSLLTGGHNEQFFGPGTRLTVL.